This TCR beta chain was sequenced in a study of blood T cell repertoires in COVID-19 (dated by TCRdb to about 2020). Context from the whole study: Collaborator samples came from the United States, Italy and Spain and covered acute and convalescent phases of COVID-19. The material from the prospective study consisted of cDNA or gDNA derived from T cells, B-cell-depleted T cells, or PBMCs. Subjects who had been exposed to COVID-19, were actively infected with it, or had recovered from it provided the deeply sampled blood TCRbeta repertoires that made up the dataset. The repertoires were released in a freely available public database meant as a resource for research on the immune response to SARS-CoV-2. The samples were drawn from the first 160 participants of the ongoing ImmuneRACE study and from 1,200 or so subjects provided by 6 global collaborators. The sample metadata nearly always contained a de-identified subject ID, COVID-19 status, age in years and sex. Where available, HLA class I and class II types were taken from metadata supplied by the sample provider and were not determined by assay-based typing. The paper's findings and limits, for the study overall: The amount of clinical and demographic metadata varied by source and participant and was provided uncurated.

Each collaborating institution followed its own protocols to collect whole blood in K2EDTA tubes. For TCRbeta analysis, collaborators shipped samples as frozen whole blood, isolated PBMCs, or DNA extracted from either of those sample types. There are 16 amino acids in the CDR3, from cysteine to phenylalanine inclusive. Just the 48-base CDR3 DNA is kept, in frame starting at base 1. Trimming accounts for 4 bases at V and 6 bases at J, while the number of junction bases matched to no gene is 10. For CDR1 and CDR2, the germline V gene lists MNHEY and SVGAGI. The immunoSEQ Assay, a bias-controlled multiplex PCR, was used to amplify TCRbeta CDR3 regions from genomic DNA. On the authors' methods: Within the assay, amplification of reference gene primers was used to estimate how many nucleated cells each sample contained. To quantify the absolute abundance of each unique TCRbeta CDR3 rearrangement, sequence reads were collapsed and filtered. For each sample, productive Simpson clonality was calculated by taking the square root of Simpson's diversity index across productive rearrangements. Held by TCRdb, this immuneACCESS table contains in-frame sequences only and omits some clones. Under half of the omission traces to an unresolved V gene where checked; the cause of the rest is unknown. The V and J calls and the clone size are those of that table, but D and trimming were determined from the DNA. The table for this sample lists around 200,000 clones; about 77% of them were counted only once. Of the sample, 2.5% to 3.5% falls within the top ten clones.

Notes on this clone: Its binding antigen is unknown. No per-base quality is available; no much larger clone lies one base away.

This TCR derives from a woman older than 75 with active or convalescent COVID-19. Sequenced: peripheral blood. The chain is encoded by TRBV6-5 joined to TRBJ2-3, and TRBD2 aligns with 10 junction nucleotides. The nucleotide sequence is TGTGCCAGCAGTTCAAAAAGCGGGGGGGCCCTTGATACGCAGTATTTT. Its protein reads: CASSSKSGGALDTQYF.